This T cell receptor beta chain was sequenced in a study of T cell clonotyping in hematopoietic cell transplantation. In the study overall: Pretransplant recipient samples were taken after cytoreduction. The study, taken as a whole, reports: Broader posttransplant TCR repertoire diversity was predicted by graft donor and pretransplant recipient Inverse Simpson Index values. Recipient TCR diversity dropped after transplant; expanded clonotypes rose from day 30 to 180.

On this clone itself: Its antigen is still unknown.

The time point is: recipient sample about 28 days before transplant, after cytoreduction. Recipient blood drawn about 28 days pretransplant and days 30, 100, 180 after. Sequencing was performed with immunoSEQ multiplex PCR; in TCRdb, only in-frame clones are kept and a portion is missing. The table lists about 19,000 clones, around 77% of them singletons. CDR1 and CDR2 (germline): SEHNR, FQNEAQ (reference sequence). V was clipped by 6 bases and J by 1 base; unmatched bases: 2. There are 13 residues in the CDR3. The sequences come from peripheral blood mononuclear cells, collected before stem cell transplant. This receptor was identified in a man aged 60 to 75 with acute myeloid leukemia. Some clones in this sample may be carry-over from other donors' samples. The chain uses TRBV7-9 and TRBJ2-5; TRBD2 aligns across 7 bases. In DNA form, the CDR3 reads TGTGCCAGCAGGGGGGGGTTCCAAGAGACCCAGTACTTC. Translation: CASRGGFQETQYF.